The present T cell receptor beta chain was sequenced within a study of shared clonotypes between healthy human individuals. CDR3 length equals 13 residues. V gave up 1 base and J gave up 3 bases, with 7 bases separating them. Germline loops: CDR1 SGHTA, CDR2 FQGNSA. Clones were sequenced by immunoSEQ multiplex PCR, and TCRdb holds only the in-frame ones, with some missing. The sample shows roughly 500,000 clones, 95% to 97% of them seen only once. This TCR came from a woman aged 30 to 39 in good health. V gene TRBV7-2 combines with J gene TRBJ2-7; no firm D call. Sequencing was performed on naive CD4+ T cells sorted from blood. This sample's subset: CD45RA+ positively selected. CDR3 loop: CASSLGDYYEQYF. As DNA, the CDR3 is TGTGCCAGCAGCTTAGGCGATTACTACGAGCAGTACTTC.